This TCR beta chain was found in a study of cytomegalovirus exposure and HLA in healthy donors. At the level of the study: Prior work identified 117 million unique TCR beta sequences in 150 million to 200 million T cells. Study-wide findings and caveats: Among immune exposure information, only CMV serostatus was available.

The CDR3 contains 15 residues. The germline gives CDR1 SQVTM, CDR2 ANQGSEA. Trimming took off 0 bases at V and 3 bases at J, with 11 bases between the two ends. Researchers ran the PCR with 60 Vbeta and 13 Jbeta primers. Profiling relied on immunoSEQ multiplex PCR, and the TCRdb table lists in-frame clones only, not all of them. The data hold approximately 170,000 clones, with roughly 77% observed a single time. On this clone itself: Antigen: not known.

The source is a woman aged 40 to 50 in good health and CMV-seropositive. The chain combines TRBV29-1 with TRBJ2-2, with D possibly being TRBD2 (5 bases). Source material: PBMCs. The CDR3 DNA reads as TGCAGCGTTGAAGAACGGGGATCCTACACCGGGGAGCTGTTTTTT. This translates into CSVEERGSYTGELFF.